The TCR beta chain under discussion was sequenced for a study of CD8 T cells in ankylosing spondylitis (dated by TCRdb to 2015 to 2018). A note on the overall study: The study set out to find disease-linked TCR variants by profiling T cell receptor beta repertoires in ankylosing spondylitis patients and healthy donors. The whole study cohort included over 85 healthy donors and 25 or so ankylosing spondylitis patients. Peripheral blood samples were taken, and synovial fluid was additionally collected from ankylosing spondylitis patients.

Concerning this clonotype itself: Its antigen is still unknown. Base qualities are not at hand, and no much larger clone is one base apart.

What the authors observed across the whole study: Some TCR beta motif variants had previously been reported in synovial fluid and blood of reactive arthritis patients, which suggested common disease-initiation mechanisms. The disease-linked clones showed a CD8+ phenotype and occurred at relatively low frequencies in peripheral blood. Blood from ankylosing spondylitis patients appeared to be characterized by a TCR beta motif composed of under ten highly homologous amino acid variants. The disease-linked clones were reported as significantly enriched in matched synovial fluid samples from ankylosing spondylitis patients.

Data came from an Illumina HiSeq 2500. TCR beta libraries were prepared by quantitative 5'-RACE with molecular barcodes. The source study handled its data this way. Disease-linked TCR variants were identified with a new computational method built on a probabilistic model of VDJ rearrangement. The raw public reads went through TCRdb reprocessing: fastp at Q25, MiXCR clone calling, in-frame beta chains kept. Identical CDR3 proteins give one entry, which carries the most common genes and DNA. The V and J calls shown here were made by TCRdb, not taken from the authors' results. This sample comprises some 300,000 distinct CDR3 sequences, under 25% of them detected only once. About 4% of the sample belongs to the ten largest clones. This sequence was found in a female donor with ankylosing spondylitis or in good health (not recorded which). The sequenced sample consisted of blood, either unsorted or a sorted T cell fraction (not recorded which).

The CDR3 region reads CASSLPTGNTIYF. The DNA sequence is given as TGTGCCAGCAGCTTACCGACTGGAAACACCATATATTTT. This chain joins TRBV13 to TRBJ1-3, with the D gene uncertain. The germline ends are 4 bases apart after V is trimmed by 2 bases and J by 2 bases. Counted from cysteine to phenylalanine, this CDR3 has 13 amino acids. Only the CDR3 part of the read is kept: 39 bases, read in frame from the first base. The germline V gene (reference sequence) supplies CDR1 PRHDT and CDR2 FYEKMQ.